The rows below give T cell receptor beta chains drawn from one sample of a study of blood T cell repertoires in COVID-19. Profiling relied on immunoSEQ multiplex PCR, and the TCRdb table lists in-frame clones only, not all of them. The data show 70,000 to 75,000 clones, around nine tenths seen once. The sequenced sample was peripheral blood. The receptors come from a human donor in a cohort sampled during active COVID-19. Each CDR3 is given with its conserved first and last residue. The D gene is left open where the match is weak. Clone size is given for some rows only: seen once, a few or many times, or a class if the clone is expanded.

J: TRBJ2-2; D: .; V: TRBV28; size: .; length: 14; CDR3: CASSFAGNTGELFF; DNA: TGTGCCAGCAGTTTTGCGGGCAACACCGGGGAGCTGTTTTTT
J: TRBJ2-1; D: .; V: TRBV6-2/TRBV6-3; size: .; length: 15; CDR3: CASSYGGVPIDEQFF; DNA: TGTGCCAGCAGTTACGGCGGGGTACCAATCGATGAGCAGTTCTTC
J: TRBJ2-5; D: .; V: TRBV6-5; size: .; length: 13; CDR3: CASSYRGGETQYF; DNA: TGTGCCAGCAGTTACCGAGGGGGAGAGACCCAGTACTTC
J: TRBJ2-7; D: TRBD2; V: TRBV20-1; size: .; length: 11; CDR3: CSANSGGEQYF; DNA: TGCAGTGCAAACTCGGGGGGGGAGCAGTACTTC
J: TRBJ1-1; D: .; V: TRBV18; size: .; length: 13; CDR3: CASSPQGNTEAFF; DNA: TGTGCCAGCTCACCCCAGGGGAACACTGAAGCTTTCTTT
J: TRBJ1-4; D: .; V: TRBV28; size: .; length: 14; CDR3: CASSLPGFEEKLFF; DNA: TGTGCCAGCAGTTTACCAGGGTTCGAGGAAAAACTGTTTTTT
J: TRBJ1-2; D: TRBD1; V: TRBV4-2; size: .; length: 16; CDR3: CASSQVLGQDLYGYTF; DNA: TGTGCCAGCAGCCAAGTGTTAGGACAGGACCTCTATGGCTACACCTTC
J: TRBJ2-1; D: .; V: TRBV27; size: .; length: 14; CDR3: CASSLSAAGNEQFF; DNA: TGTGCCAGCAGTTTATCCGCTGCAGGTAATGAGCAGTTCTTC
J: TRBJ2-5; D: TRBD2; V: TRBV11-2; size: once; length: 19; CDR3: CASSLYGRGAGGPLETQYF; DNA: TGTGCCAGCAGCTTATACGGTCGGGGAGCGGGAGGGCCATTAGAGACCCAGTACTTC
J: TRBJ2-1; D: .; V: TRBV10-3; size: .; length: 14; CDR3: CAISDSVSANEQFF; DNA: TGTGCCATCAGTGACTCCGTGAGCGCCAATGAGCAGTTCTTC
J: TRBJ2-5; D: TRBD2; V: TRBV11-2; size: .; length: 15; CDR3: CASSLDRGSGETQYF; DNA: TGTGCCAGCAGCTTAGATCGCGGGAGTGGAGAGACCCAGTACTTC
J: TRBJ2-2; D: TRBD2; V: TRBV9; size: .; length: 16; CDR3: CASSVDSGGNTGELFF; DNA: TGTGCCAGCAGCGTAGATAGCGGGGGGAACACCGGGGAGCTGTTTTTT
J: TRBJ2-1; D: TRBD1; V: TRBV24-1; size: .; length: 20; CDR3: CATSDSTFTGTGSSYNEQFF; DNA: TGTGCCACCAGTGATTCAACATTCACCGGGACAGGGAGCTCCTACAATGAGCAGTTCTTC
J: TRBJ2-1; D: .; V: TRBV6-2/TRBV6-3; size: once; length: 15; CDR3: CASSYSGGQYNEQFF; DNA: TGTGCCAGCAGTTACTCGGGGGGGCAATACAATGAGCAGTTCTTC
J: TRBJ2-7; D: TRBD1; V: TRBV7-8; size: .; length: 15; CDR3: CASSPGTGTSYEQYF; DNA: TGTGCCAGCAGCCCCGGGACAGGGACCTCCTACGAGCAGTACTTC
J: TRBJ2-1; D: .; V: TRBV9; size: .; length: 16; CDR3: CASSVSGAGSYNEQFF; DNA: TGTGCCAGCAGCGTATCGGGAGCGGGCTCCTACAATGAGCAGTTCTTC
J: TRBJ1-1; D: .; V: TRBV27; size: once; length: 14; CDR3: CASTTYGGNTEAFF; DNA: TGTGCCAGCACTACCTACGGGGGTAACACTGAAGCTTTCTTT
J: TRBJ2-7; D: .; V: TRBV19; size: .; length: 14; CDR3: CASSYRQDSYEQYF; DNA: TGTGCCAGTAGTTACCGACAGGACTCCTACGAGCAGTACTTC
J: TRBJ2-5; D: TRBD1; V: TRBV30; size: .; length: 14; CDR3: CAWSVVRGRETQYF; DNA: TGTGCCTGGAGTGTGGTCAGGGGGAGAGAGACCCAGTACTTC